The 28 T cell receptor beta chains given below trace back to one sample, sequenced in a study of blood T cell repertoires in COVID-19. TCRdb keeps only in-frame clones here, not all; method: immunoSEQ multiplex PCR. The sample has over 200,000 clones, about 91% seen once; the top ten hold around a tenth. Sequencing input: PBMCs or T cells enriched from blood (not recorded which). These receptors were taken from a man between 18 and 35 years old with acute COVID-19.

V gene TRBV27 combines with J gene TRBJ2-7; 9 bases align to TRBD2. CDR3 size: 15 residues. The germline gives CDR1 MNHEY, CDR2 SMNVEV (reference sequence). V shed 4 bases and J 0 bases; nucleotides not matched to a gene: 4. CDR3 region: CASSYNSGSSYEQYF. Written as DNA, the CDR3 is TGTGCCAGCAGTTATAATAGCGGGAGCTCCTACGAGCAGTACTTC.

This chain joins TRBV11-3 and TRBJ2-2, with 10 bases matching TRBD1. In germline, CDR1 is SGHNT, CDR2 YENEEA. The CDR3 runs 17 residues. V lost 5 bases, J lost 0 bases, and 6 bases stayed unmatched. DNA of the CDR3: TGTGCCAGCAGCGGACAGGGGGGAAACGCGAACACCGGGGAGCTGTTTTTT. It codes for CASSGQGGNANTGELFF.

The chain uses TRBV27 and TRBJ1-2; the D gene is possibly TRBD1 (5 bases). The V gene lost 5 bases and the J gene lost 8 bases, with 18 bases spanning the gap. Germline loops: CDR1 MNHEY, CDR2 SMNVEV (reference sequence). The CDR3 has 14 residues. The CDR3 here is CASSPGAKGWGYTF. The DNA of the CDR3 is TGTGCCAGCAGTCCTGGGGCTAAAGGGTGGGGCTACACCTTC.

The V and J genes are TRBV28 and TRBJ1-5; D possibly corresponds to TRBD1 (5 bases). The V gene lost 7 bases and the J gene lost 0 bases, with 19 bases spanning the gap. The germline V gene has CDR1 MDHEN and CDR2 SYDVKM. The CDR3 sequence is 17 residues long. The CDR3 loop reads CASIISQGTTSNQPQHF. DNA of the CDR3: TGTGCCAGCATCATATCCCAGGGTACTACTAGCAATCAGCCCCAGCATTTT.

The chain recombines TRBV7-6 with TRBJ1-1; TRBD1 agrees at 7 bases. The V segment lost 5 bases and the J segment 6 bases; nucleotides outside the gene matches: 12. In germline, CDR1 is SGHVS, CDR2 FNYEAQ. CDR3 length equals 15 residues. In DNA form, the CDR3 reads TGTGCCAGCAGCCCGATCGACAGGGACGTTTCTGAAGCTTTCTTT. The encoded protein is CASSPIDRDVSEAFF. The full variable domain, with the rest looked up from reference TRBV7-6 and TRBJ1-1, is GAGVSQSPRYKVTKRGQDVALRCDPISGHVSLYWYRQALGQGPEFLTYFNYEAQQDKSGLPNDRFSAERPEGSISTLTIQRTEQRDSAMYRCASSPIDRDVSEAFFGQGTRLTVV.

V is TRBV6-2 or TRBV6-3 and J is TRBJ2-7; 9 positions match TRBD1. Germline assignment: CDR1 MNHEY and CDR2 SVGEGT. The junction had 4 bases not matched to a gene; V was cut back by 5 bases and J by 2 bases. The CDR3 extends over 14 amino acids. The CDR3 sequence is CASSTDRGPYEQYF. For the CDR3, the DNA is TGTGCCAGCAGTACGGACAGGGGCCCCTACGAGCAGTACTTC.

This chain uses TRBV13 with TRBJ1-2; 7 bases are shared with TRBD1. Germline loops: CDR1 PRHDT, CDR2 FYEKMQ (reference sequence). Trimming cost V 5 bases and J 5 bases; bases outside gene matches: 5. This CDR3 is built from 13 residues. The CDR3 spells CASSAQTGYGYTF. In DNA form, the CDR3 reads TGTGCCAGCAGCGCCCAGACAGGGTATGGCTACACCTTC.

The CDR3 DNA sequence: TGTGCCAGCAGCCCGTGGACTAGGCGGAGTACGCAGTATTTT. Its protein product is CASSPWTRRSTQYF. The V gene is TRBV3-1 (or the pseudogene TRBV3-2), the J gene TRBJ2-3, with TRBD2 matching over 7 bases. Germline V gene data show CDR1 as LGHDT and CDR2 as YNNKEL (reference sequence). Trimming took 4 bases from V and 8 from J; bases not matched to a gene: 9. This CDR3 comprises 14 residues.

This chain uses TRBV29-1 with TRBJ2-5, with TRBD1 as a possible D gene (6 bases). The CDR3 consists of 11 residues. Germline V gives CDR1 SQVTM, CDR2 ANQGSEA. With 6 bases removed from V and 5 bases from J, the gap between germline ends came to 10 bases. CDR3 nucleotides: TGCAGCGTGAGCAGGGGTGAGACCCAGTACTTC. Its translation: CSVSRGETQYF. Variable domain in full (rest from reference TRBV29-1 and TRBJ2-5): SAVISQKPSRDICQRGTSLTIQCQVDSQVTMMFWYRQQPGQSLTLIATANQGSEATYESGFVIDKFPISRPNLTFSTLTVSNMSPEDSSIYLCSVSRGETQYFGPGTRLLVL.

V and J are TRBV3-1 (or the pseudogene TRBV3-2) and TRBJ1-6, with D possibly matching TRBD1 (5 bases). V lost 0 bases and J 9 bases, leaving 18 bases between the germline ends. The CDR3 contains 17 residues. Germline assignment: CDR1 LGHDT and CDR2 YNNKEL (reference sequence). The DNA for the CDR3 is TGTGCCAGCAGCCAAGATCTCCAGTGTCAGGGCGTTTCACCCCTCCACTTT. Translation: CASSQDLQCQGVSPLHF.

The gene calls are TRBV9 and TRBJ1-6; D is possibly TRBD1 (5 bases). The germline gives CDR1 SGDLS, CDR2 YYNGEE. The CDR3 is 13 amino acids. V lost 4 bases to trimming and J lost 7 bases, with 9 bases between them. The CDR3 DNA reads TGTGCCAGCAGCCCAAGACAGAATTCACCCCTCCACTTT. It is translated as CASSPRQNSPLHF.

The chain combines TRBV6-1 with TRBJ2-5; a weak D match, TRBD1 (6 bases). Germline V gene sequence: CDR1 MNHNS, CDR2 SASEGT. The ends were cut back, 4 bases at V and 5 bases at J, with 20 bases in the middle. The CDR3 is 16 residues long. The CDR3 loop is CASSAQRPGADETQYF. DNA of the CDR3: TGTGCCAGCAGTGCCCAAAGGCCAGGGGCGGATGAGACCCAGTACTTC.

This clone has just one count. The chain combines TRBV28 with TRBJ2-7; 8 bases are shared with TRBD2. Trimming cost V 3 bases and J 3 bases; bases outside gene matches: 7. The CDR3 is 15 amino acids. Germline V gives CDR1 MDHEN, CDR2 SYDVKM. CDR3 nucleotide sequence: TGTGCCAGCAGTTTTTCGACTAGCGCATACTACGAGCAGTACTTC. Protein sequence: CASSFSTSAYYEQYF.

V is TRBV24-1 and J is TRBJ1-1, with D tentatively TRBD1 (6 bases). The CDR3 runs to 13 residues. V was trimmed by 1 base and J by 10 bases, leaving 12 bases between them. Germline V gene data show CDR1 as KGHDR and CDR2 as SFDVKD. The CDR3 reads CATSDFLGGRAFF. The CDR3 DNA reads TGTGCCACCAGTGATTTTCTAGGGGGAAGAGCTTTCTTT.

The genes are TRBV7-9 and TRBJ2-1; TRBD1 aligns across 9 bases. Germline CDR1 and CDR2: SEHNR and FQNEAQ (reference sequence). V lost 5 bases and J lost 0; bases outside the gene matches: 5. This CDR3 region has 16 residues. CDR3 in amino acids: CASSRGTGFSYNEQFF. CDR3 nucleotides: TGTGCCAGCAGCCGAGGGACAGGGTTCTCCTACAATGAGCAGTTCTTC.

The chain is built from TRBV10-3 and TRBJ2-2; no firm D call. CDR3 length: 13 amino acids. CDR1 is ENHRY, CDR2 SYGVKD, per germline. Trimming took off 8 bases at V and 5 bases at J, with 12 bases between the two ends. CDR3 DNA: TGTGCCATCTTTAGCTGTAATACCGGGGAGCTGTTTTTT. It encodes CAIFSCNTGELFF.

The chain has TRBV7-6 and TRBJ1-6, with 9 bases aligning to TRBD1. The trim removed 5 bases at V and 6 bases at J, leaving 11 bases unmatched. This CDR3 has 17 residues. Germline CDR1 is SGHVS and CDR2 is FNYEAQ. The CDR3 is CASSSASGQGPNSPLHF. CDR3 bases: TGTGCCAGCAGCAGCGCCTCGGGACAGGGACCTAATTCACCCCTCCACTTT.

The genes are TRBV6-5 and TRBJ1-5; TRBD1 agrees at 7 bases. Germline V gene sequence: CDR1 MNHEY, CDR2 SVGAGI. CDR3 length: 13 residues. J was trimmed by 3 bases and V by 5 bases; bases with no gene match: 1. As DNA, the CDR3 is TGTGCCAGCAGTACAGGGGACAATCAGCCCCAGCATTTT. It translates to CASSTGDNQPQHF.

The CDR3 nucleotides read TGTGCCAGTAGTATCAGCGTTTCCCACAATGAGCAGTTCTTC. Translation gives CASSISVSHNEQFF. This sequence joins TRBV19 and TRBJ2-1; D gene unclear. The ends were cut back, 3 bases at V and 5 bases at J, with 11 bases in the middle. Germline CDR1 and CDR2: LNHDA and SQIVND (reference sequence). This CDR3 has 14 amino acids. Based on the CDR3 plus reference TRBV19 and TRBJ2-1, the full variable domain is DGGITQSPKYLFRKEGQNVTLSCEQNLNHDAMYWYRQDPGQGLRLIYYSQIVNDFQKGDIAEGYSVSREKKESFPLTVTSAQKNPTAFYLCASSISVSHNEQFFGPGTRLTVL.

The chain joins TRBV7-8 to TRBJ2-5, with D tentatively TRBD2 (6 bases). The CDR3 has 16 amino acids. Germline CDR1 reads SGHVS; CDR2 reads FQNEAQ. Trimming left V 4 bases short and J 0 bases short, with 15 bases between. The CDR3 region is CASSWLAVLYQETQYF. CDR3 sequence (DNA): TGTGCCAGCAGCTGGTTAGCGGTCCTGTACCAAGAGACCCAGTACTTC.

The rearrangement joins TRBV29-1 to TRBJ1-1, with TRBD1 matching 7 bases. The V gene's germline CDR1 is SQVTM and CDR2 ANQGSEA. This CDR3 region has 13 residues. With V trimmed by 7 bases and J by 4 bases, 9 bases remained unmatched. The DNA of the CDR3 is TGCAGCGCCCTAAGGGGGCGGATCACTGAAGCTTTCTTT. Translated, it gives CSALRGRITEAFF.

This chain uses TRBV28 with TRBJ1-1; 7 bases map to TRBD1. With V trimmed by 5 bases and J by 3 bases, 3 bases remained unmatched. CDR3 length: 13 amino acids. Germline V gives CDR1 MDHEN, CDR2 SYDVKM. CDR3 nucleotides: TGTGCCAGCAGTATTGACAGGGACACTGAAGCTTTCTTT. Amino acid sequence: CASSIDRDTEAFF.

This chain joins TRBV12-5 and TRBJ2-1; 8 bases match TRBD2. CDR3 length equals 18 residues. V shed 0 bases and J 2 bases; nucleotides not matched to a gene: 9. Per germline, CDR1 LGHNT and CDR2 FRNRAP. The DNA for the CDR3 is TGTGCTAGTGGTTTGGTACGTTCTAGCGGGCCCGCCTACAATGAGCAGTTCTTC. Its translation: CASGLVRSSGPAYNEQFF.

The rearrangement links TRBV28 to TRBJ1-2; TRBD1 agrees at 8 bases. CDR3 length: 19 amino acids. J gave up 2 bases and V 1 base, and 15 bases lay outside the gene matches. Germline-derived CDR1 and CDR2 are MDHEN and SYDVKM. The CDR3 is CASSLFLSNSGQGNYGYTF. The CDR3, as DNA: TGTGCCAGCAGTTTATTTCTTAGCAACTCCGGACAGGGCAACTATGGCTACACCTTC.

V and J are TRBV6-5 and TRBJ1-2, with D hard to call. The CDR3 contains 13 residues. CDR1 and CDR2 from the germline V gene are MNHEY and SVGAGI. V was pared by 0 bases and J by 4 bases, with 6 bases between. In DNA form, the CDR3 reads TGTGCCAGCAGTTACTCGAGGAGCTATGGCTACACCTTC. The encoded protein is CASSYSRSYGYTF.

The genes are TRBV11-3 and TRBJ2-3; D may be TRBD2 (6 bases). The CDR3 contains 15 residues. The V gene's germline CDR1 is SGHNT and CDR2 YENEEA. V lost 5 bases and J lost 7, with 19 bases in between. The CDR3: CASSPGGPGSYTQYF. CDR3 in DNA: TGTGCCAGCAGCCCCGGGGGACCCGGATCATATACGCAGTATTTT.

The chain carries TRBV7-2 and TRBJ1-6; D gene ambiguous. This CDR3 spans 13 amino acids. Germline CDR1 SGHTA, CDR2 FQGNSA. The V gene lost 0 bases and the J gene lost 7 bases, with 4 bases spanning the gap. For the CDR3, the DNA is TGTGCCAGCAGCTTAGCCGTAAATTCACCCCTCCACTTT. This translates into CASSLAVNSPLHF.

The V call is TRBV28, the J call TRBJ2-3; D is undetermined. Germline CDR1 is MDHEN and CDR2 is SYDVKM. The V end lost 6 bases, the J end lost 2 bases, and 21 bases lay between the germline ends. There are 17 residues in the CDR3. The CDR3 reads CASSPLGSSYFTDTQYF. The CDR3 region has the DNA TGTGCCAGCAGCCCTTTGGGTAGCAGCTATTTCACAGATACGCAGTATTTT.